The 11 T cell receptor beta chains reported below all come from one sample, sequenced in a study of T cell responses to AZD1222 COVID-19 vaccine. Measured with immunoSEQ multiplex PCR; TCRdb has only the in-frame clones, and not every one. Among around 58,000 clones listed, roughly 80% were seen once. Sequenced here: peripheral blood, sampled on day 0 of AZD1222 vaccination. These receptors were collected from an adult in good health.

The chain employs TRBV7-7 and TRBJ2-1; D not resolved. Germline CDR1 reads SSHAT; CDR2 reads FNYEAQ (reference sequence). CDR3 length equals 13 residues. The V and J ends lost 1 base and 5 bases respectively, with 6 bases between them. CDR3 region: CASSLGQNNEQFF. CDR3 DNA sequence: TGTGCCAGCAGCTTAGGGCAAAACAATGAGCAGTTCTTC.

The genes are TRBV7-6 and TRBJ1-3; D ambiguous. The germline V gene has CDR1 SGHVS and CDR2 FNYEAQ. V lost 3 bases and J lost 4, with 7 bases in between. This CDR3 is built from 13 residues. The CDR3 loop is CASSLDQGNTIYF. CDR3 bases: TGTGCCAGCAGCTTGGACCAGGGAAACACCATATATTTT.

The chain is built from TRBV11-1 and TRBJ1-2; tentative D call: TRBD1 (5 bases). With 2 bases removed from V and 4 bases from J, the gap between germline ends came to 17 bases. CDR1 and CDR2 from the germline V gene are SGHAT and FQDESV (reference sequence). This CDR3 is 16 amino acids long. The CDR3 protein is CASSLFGTEDFYGYTF. The CDR3 coding sequence is TGTGCCAGCAGCTTATTCGGGACGGAAGATTTCTATGGCTACACCTTC.

The rearrangement joins TRBV10-3 to TRBJ1-1; D gene unclear. The V end was cut by 3 bases, the J end by 0 bases, with 5 bases between. Germline V gene data show CDR1 as ENHRY and CDR2 as SYGVKD. This CDR3 is built from 13 residues. The CDR3, as DNA: TGTGCCATCAGTGATAGGGTGAACACTGAAGCTTTCTTT. Amino acids: CAISDRVNTEAFF.

V is TRBV5-1 and J is TRBJ2-7; either TRBD1 or TRBD2 may supply D (5 bases each). Germline CDR1 reads SGHRS; CDR2 reads YFSETQ. This CDR3 comprises 13 residues. The V end was cut by 4 bases, the J end by 6 bases, with 14 bases between. Here the CDR3 reads CASSEGALGEQYF. The DNA of the CDR3 is TGCGCCAGCAGCGAAGGGGCACTAGGCGAGCAGTACTTC.

This chain uses TRBV5-1 with TRBJ2-1, with TRBD2 matching over 8 bases. The CDR3 covers 15 residues. J was trimmed by 0 bases and V by 6 bases; bases with no gene match: 5. Looked up from germline, CDR1 is SGHRS and CDR2 is YFSETQ. CDR3 nucleotide sequence: TGCGCCAGCAAGACGGCGGGAGGCTCCTACAATGAGCAGTTCTTC. Translated, it gives CASKTAGGSYNEQFF.

The rearrangement joins TRBV7-6 to TRBJ1-1; a possible D gene is TRBD1 (6 bases). V lost 1 base and J 5 bases, leaving 17 bases between the germline ends. In germline, CDR1 is SGHVS, CDR2 FNYEAQ. The CDR3 contains 16 residues. CDR3 sequence reads: CASSLEQGFVITEAFF. As DNA, the CDR3 is TGTGCCAGCAGCTTAGAACAGGGATTTGTAATTACTGAAGCTTTCTTT.

The chain employs TRBV9 and TRBJ2-7; D might be TRBD1 (6 bases). The CDR3 contains 14 residues. The germline V gene encodes CDR1 SGDLS and CDR2 YYNGEE. The V gene lost 3 bases and the J gene lost 5 bases, with 15 bases spanning the gap. CDR3 in amino acids: CASSAYSTGNEQYF. The DNA for the CDR3 is TGTGCCAGCAGCGCGTACTCAACAGGGAACGAGCAGTACTTC.

A single count supports this clone. V and J are TRBV7-2 and TRBJ1-5, with no clear D. CDR3 length: 15 residues. The germline V and J ends were trimmed by 2 bases and 4 bases, with 12 bases remaining between them. Germline CDR1 reads SGHTA; CDR2 reads FQGNSA. CDR3 sequence: CASSLNYQSNQPQHF. The CDR3 DNA reads as TGTGCCAGCAGCTTAAATTACCAGAGTAATCAGCCCCAGCATTTT.

The chain couples TRBV7-8 to TRBJ1-4, with no clear D. This CDR3 contains 15 residues. Trimming pared 6 bases from V and 0 bases from J, leaving 11 bases between. Germline CDR1 and CDR2: SGHVS and FQNEAQ. DNA of the CDR3: TGTGCCAGCAGGAAACGGCAGACAACTAATGAAAAACTGTTTTTT. Translating it yields CASRKRQTTNEKLFF.

This clone was seen a single time. The V gene is TRBV18, the J gene TRBJ2-3, with D unresolved. CDR1 is KGHSH and CDR2 is LQKENI in the germline V gene. Trimming left V 2 bases short and J 6 bases short, with 6 bases between. The CDR3 contains 12 residues. Here the CDR3 reads CASSPSGDTQYF. The DNA for the CDR3 is TGTGCCAGCTCACCATCAGGTGATACGCAGTATTTT. Full variable domain (remainder filled in from reference TRBV18 and TRBJ2-3): NAGVMQNPRHLVRRRGQEARLRCSPMKGHSHVYWYRQLPEEGLKFMVYLQKENIIDESGMPKERFSAEFPKEGPSILRIQQVVRGDSAAYFCASSPSGDTQYFGPGTRLTVL.